This T cell receptor beta chain derives from a study of human T cells and chemical hapten exposure. This clonotype was counted at least ten times. Each CDR3 protein is one row after TCRdb ran MiXCR on the RACE reads. Altogether nearly 350,000 distinct CDR3 sequences are present, under 8% being singletons, with the ten largest covering about 8%. CDR3 length equals 13 residues. Trimming removed 1 base at V and 8 bases at J, with 11 bases between. Germline V CDR1 and CDR2: ENHRY, SYGVKD. Time point specified: patch test 1, 2 weeks after DPC sensitization. As to treatment: therapeutic diphenylcyclopropenone sensitization with weekly scalp DPC.

The chain recombines TRBV10-3 with TRBJ1-2; no definite D call. The source material was whole blood, sampled in connection with sensitization to the hapten diphenylcyclopropenone (DPC). This TCR came from a woman aged 18 to 35 with alopecia areata. Some clones in this sample may be carry-over from other donors' samples. In nucleotides, the CDR3 is TGTGCCATCAGTGAGTGGGCCTTTGGCGGCTACACCTTC. This encodes CAISEWAFGGYTF.